The clone carrying this TCR beta chain is medium-sized. The antigen remains unidentified. A single record per CDR3 protein comes from TCRdb applying MiXCR to the 5' RACE reads. The sample has more than 30,000 distinct CDR3 sequences, 13% seen once. Indicated time point: technical triplicate 2. The CDR3 totals 15 residues. Germline CDR1 reads SEHNR; CDR2 reads FQNEAQ (reference sequence). The trim removed 5 bases at V and 5 bases at J, leaving 6 bases unmatched. The data were taken from a study of neurological immune-mediated disorders. Study-wide results and limits: The greatest degree of TCR clonal expansion was observed in HTLV-1-associated myelopathy, with the lowest in multiple sclerosis, below that of healthy controls.

This receptor was taken from a female donor with HTLV-1-associated myelopathy (HAM/TSP). The V gene is TRBV7-9, the J gene TRBJ2-1; 10 bases fit TRBD2. The specimen sequenced was CD4+ T cells from blood. The DNA of the CDR3 is TGTGCCAGCAGCGCACTAGCGGGGCGGGACAATGAGCAGTTCTTC. Protein product: CASSALAGRDNEQFF.